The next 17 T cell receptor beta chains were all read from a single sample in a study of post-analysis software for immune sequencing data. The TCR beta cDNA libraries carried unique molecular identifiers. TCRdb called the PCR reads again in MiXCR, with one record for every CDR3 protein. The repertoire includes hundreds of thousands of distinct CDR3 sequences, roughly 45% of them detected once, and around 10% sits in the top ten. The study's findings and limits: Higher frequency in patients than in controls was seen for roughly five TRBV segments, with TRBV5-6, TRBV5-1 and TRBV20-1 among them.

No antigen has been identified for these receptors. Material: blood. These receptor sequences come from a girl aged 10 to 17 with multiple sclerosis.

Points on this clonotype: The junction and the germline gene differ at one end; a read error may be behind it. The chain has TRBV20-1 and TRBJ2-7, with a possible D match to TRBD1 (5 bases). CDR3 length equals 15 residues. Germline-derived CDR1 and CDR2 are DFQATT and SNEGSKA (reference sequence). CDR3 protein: CSARTIGHNSYVQYF. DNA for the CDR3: TGCAGTGCTAGGACAATTGGACACAACTCCTACGTGCAGTACTTC.

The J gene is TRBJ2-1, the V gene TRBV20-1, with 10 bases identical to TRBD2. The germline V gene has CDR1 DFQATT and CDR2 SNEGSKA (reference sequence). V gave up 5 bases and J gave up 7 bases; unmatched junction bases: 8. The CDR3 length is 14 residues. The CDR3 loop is CSAPLAGVRNEQFF. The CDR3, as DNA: TGCAGTGCTCCCCTAGCGGGAGTAAGGAATGAGCAGTTCTTC.

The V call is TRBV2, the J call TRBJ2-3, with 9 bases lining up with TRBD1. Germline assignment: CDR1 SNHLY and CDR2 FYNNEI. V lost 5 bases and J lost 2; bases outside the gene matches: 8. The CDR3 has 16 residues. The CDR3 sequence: CASSQPTGGITDTQYF. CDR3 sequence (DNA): TGTGCCAGCAGTCAACCGACAGGGGGGATCACAGATACGCAGTATTTT.

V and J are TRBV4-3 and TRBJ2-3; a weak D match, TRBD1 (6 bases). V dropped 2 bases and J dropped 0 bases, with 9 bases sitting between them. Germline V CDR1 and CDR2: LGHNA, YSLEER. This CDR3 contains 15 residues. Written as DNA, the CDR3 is TGCGCCAGCAGCCAACAGGACAGTAGCACAGATACGCAGTATTTT. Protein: CASSQQDSSTDTQYF.

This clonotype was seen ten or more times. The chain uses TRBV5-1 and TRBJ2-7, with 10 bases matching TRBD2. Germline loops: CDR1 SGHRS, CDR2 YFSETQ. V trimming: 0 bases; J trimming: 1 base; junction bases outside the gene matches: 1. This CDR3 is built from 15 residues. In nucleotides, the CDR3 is TGCGCCAGCAGCTTGGGGACTAGCGGTTCCTACGAGCAGTACTTC. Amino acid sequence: CASSLGTSGSYEQYF.

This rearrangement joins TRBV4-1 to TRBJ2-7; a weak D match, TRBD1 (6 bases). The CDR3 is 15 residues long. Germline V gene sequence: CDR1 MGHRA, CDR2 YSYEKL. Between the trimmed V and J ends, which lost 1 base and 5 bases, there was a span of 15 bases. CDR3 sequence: CASSQGSQGTHEQYF. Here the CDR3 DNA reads TGCGCCAGCAGCCAAGGGAGTCAGGGGACCCACGAGCAGTACTTC.

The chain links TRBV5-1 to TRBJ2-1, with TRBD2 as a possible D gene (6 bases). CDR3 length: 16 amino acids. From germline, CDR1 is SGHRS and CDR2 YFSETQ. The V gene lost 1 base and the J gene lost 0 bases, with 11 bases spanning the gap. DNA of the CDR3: TGCGCCAGCAGCTTGCGGGACTTTAGCTCCTACAATGAGCAGTTCTTC. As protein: CASSLRDFSSYNEQFF.

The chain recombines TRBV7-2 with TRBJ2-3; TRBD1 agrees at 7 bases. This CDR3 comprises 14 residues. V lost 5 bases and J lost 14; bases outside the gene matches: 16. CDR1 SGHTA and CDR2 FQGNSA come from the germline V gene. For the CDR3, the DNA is TGTGCCAGCAGCAGGACAGGCCCCGCGTTTGAACGGTATTTT. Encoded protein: CASSRTGPAFERYF.

The CDR3 nucleotides are TGTGCCAGCAGCTTAGGGGGACTAGCGGGATACAATGAGCAGTTCTTC. Its protein product is CASSLGGLAGYNEQFF. The rearrangement links TRBV7-2 to TRBJ2-1, with 13 nucleotides matching TRBD2. V trimming: 1 base; J trimming: 4 bases; junction bases outside the gene matches: 1. The CDR3 has 16 residues. Germline loops: CDR1 SGHTA, CDR2 FQGNSA.

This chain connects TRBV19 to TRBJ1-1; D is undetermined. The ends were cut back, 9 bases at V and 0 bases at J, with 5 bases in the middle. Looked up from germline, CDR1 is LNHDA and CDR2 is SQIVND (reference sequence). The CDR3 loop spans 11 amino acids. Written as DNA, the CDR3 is TGTGCCAGCCAGCTGAACACTGAAGCTTTCTTT. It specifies CASQLNTEAFF.

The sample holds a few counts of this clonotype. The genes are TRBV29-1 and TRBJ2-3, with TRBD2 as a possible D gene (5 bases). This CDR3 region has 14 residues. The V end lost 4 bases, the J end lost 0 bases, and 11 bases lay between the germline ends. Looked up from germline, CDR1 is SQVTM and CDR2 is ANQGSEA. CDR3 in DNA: TGCAGCGTTGGTAGCGCGCGGAGCACAGATACGCAGTATTTT. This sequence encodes CSVGSARSTDTQYF.

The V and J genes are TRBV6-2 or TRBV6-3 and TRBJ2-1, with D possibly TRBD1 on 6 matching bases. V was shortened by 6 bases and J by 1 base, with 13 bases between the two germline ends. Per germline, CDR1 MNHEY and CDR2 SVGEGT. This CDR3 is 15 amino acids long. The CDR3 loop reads CASRDTGYSYNEQFF. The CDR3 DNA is TGTGCCAGCAGAGATACAGGGTATTCCTACAATGAGCAGTTCTTC.

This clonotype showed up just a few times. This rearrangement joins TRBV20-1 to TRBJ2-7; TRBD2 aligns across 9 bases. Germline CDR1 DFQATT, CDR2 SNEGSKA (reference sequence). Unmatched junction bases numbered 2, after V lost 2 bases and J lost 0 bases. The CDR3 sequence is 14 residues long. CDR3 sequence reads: CSARRTSDSYEQYF. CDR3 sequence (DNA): TGCAGTGCTAGAAGGACTAGCGACTCCTACGAGCAGTACTTC.

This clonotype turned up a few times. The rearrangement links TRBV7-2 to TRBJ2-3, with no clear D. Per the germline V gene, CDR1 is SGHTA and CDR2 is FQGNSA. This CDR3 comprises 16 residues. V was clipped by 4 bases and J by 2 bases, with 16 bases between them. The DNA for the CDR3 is TGTGCCAGCAGCTGGTTAGCAGAGACTCTCACAGATACGCAGTATTTT. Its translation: CASSWLAETLTDTQYF.

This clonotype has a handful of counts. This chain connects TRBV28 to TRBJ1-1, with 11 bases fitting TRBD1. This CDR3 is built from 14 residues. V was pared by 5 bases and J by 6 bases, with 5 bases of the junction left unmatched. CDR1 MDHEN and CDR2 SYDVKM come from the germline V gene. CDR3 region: CASSDRDRGAEAFF. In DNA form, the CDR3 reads TGTGCCAGCAGTGACCGGGACAGGGGGGCTGAAGCTTTCTTT.

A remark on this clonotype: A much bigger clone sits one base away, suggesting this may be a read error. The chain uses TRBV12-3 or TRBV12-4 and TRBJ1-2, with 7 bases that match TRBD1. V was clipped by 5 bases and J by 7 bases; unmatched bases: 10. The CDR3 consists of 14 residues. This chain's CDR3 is CASSIDRVSCGYTF. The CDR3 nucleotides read TGTGCCAGCAGTATCGACAGGGTTAGCTGTGGCTACACCTTC.

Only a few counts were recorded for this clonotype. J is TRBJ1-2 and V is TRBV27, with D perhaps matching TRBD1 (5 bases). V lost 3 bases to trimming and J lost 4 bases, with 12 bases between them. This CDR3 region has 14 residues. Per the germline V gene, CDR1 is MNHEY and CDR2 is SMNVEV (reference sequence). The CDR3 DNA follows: TGTGCCAGCAGTTTCGCAGGGATAGGCTATGGCTACACCTTC. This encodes CASSFAGIGYGYTF.